Sequencing of this T cell receptor beta chain was carried out in a study of blood T cell repertoires in COVID-19. The CDR3 loop spans 16 amino acids. Germline CDR1 is LNHDA and CDR2 is SQIVND (reference sequence). Clones were read by immunoSEQ multiplex PCR, and TCRdb kept only the in-frame ones, dropping some. The sample includes 95,000 to 100,000 clones, about four fifths of them seen just once. Sequencing was performed on peripheral blood. The TCR comes from a human donor in a cohort sampled during active COVID-19. The chain has TRBV19 and TRBJ1-4, with no clear D. TRBJ2-2 explains the end of the DNA better; the J call may be wrong. DNA for the CDR3: TGTGCCAGTAGTCTAATTTCGCCCCCAAGCCCACGGGAGCTGTTTTTT. Amino acid sequence: CASSLISPPSPRELFF.